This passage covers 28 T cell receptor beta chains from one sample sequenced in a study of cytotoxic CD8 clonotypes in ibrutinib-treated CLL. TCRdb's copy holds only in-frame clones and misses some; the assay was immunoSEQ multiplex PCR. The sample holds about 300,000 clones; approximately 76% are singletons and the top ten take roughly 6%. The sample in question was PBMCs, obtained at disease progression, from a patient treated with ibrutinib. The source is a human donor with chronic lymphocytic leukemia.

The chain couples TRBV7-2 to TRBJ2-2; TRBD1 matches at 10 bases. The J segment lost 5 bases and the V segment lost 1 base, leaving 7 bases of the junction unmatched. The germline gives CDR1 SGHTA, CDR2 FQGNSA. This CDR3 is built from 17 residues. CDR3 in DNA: TGTGCCAGCAGCTTAGACCCGGGACAGGGGTATACCGGGGAGCTGTTTTTT. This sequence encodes CASSLDPGQGYTGELFF.

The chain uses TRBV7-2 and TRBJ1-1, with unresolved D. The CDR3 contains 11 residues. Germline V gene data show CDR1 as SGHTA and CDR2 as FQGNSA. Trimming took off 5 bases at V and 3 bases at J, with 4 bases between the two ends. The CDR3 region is CASSLHTEAFF. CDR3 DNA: TGTGCCAGCAGCCTCCACACTGAAGCTTTCTTT. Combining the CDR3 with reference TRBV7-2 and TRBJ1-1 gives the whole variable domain GAGVSQSPSNKVTEKGKDVELRCDPISGHTALYWYRQSLGQGLEFLIYFQGNSAPDKSGLPSDRFSAERTGGSVSTLTIQRTQQEDSAVYLCASSLHTEAFFGQGTRLTVV.

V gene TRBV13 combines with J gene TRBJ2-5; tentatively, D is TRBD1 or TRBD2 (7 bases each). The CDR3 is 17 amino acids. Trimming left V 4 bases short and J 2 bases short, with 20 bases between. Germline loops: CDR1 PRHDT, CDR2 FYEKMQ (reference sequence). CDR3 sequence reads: CASSSRSQGRGQETQYF. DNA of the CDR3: TGTGCCAGCAGCTCGCGATCACAGGGGAGGGGGCAAGAGACCCAGTACTTC.

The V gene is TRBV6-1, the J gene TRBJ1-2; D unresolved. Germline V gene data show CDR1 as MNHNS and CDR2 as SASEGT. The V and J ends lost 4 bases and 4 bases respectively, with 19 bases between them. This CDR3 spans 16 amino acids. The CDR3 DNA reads TGTGCCAGCAGTGTGGCCCTATTGCGGGATAGCTATGGCTACACCTTC. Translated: CASSVALLRDSYGYTF.

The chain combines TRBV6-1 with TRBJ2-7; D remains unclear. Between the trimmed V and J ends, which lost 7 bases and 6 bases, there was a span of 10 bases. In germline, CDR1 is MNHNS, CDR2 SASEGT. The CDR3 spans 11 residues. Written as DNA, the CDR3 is TGTGCCAGCACCGAGGTCGGCGAGCAGTACTTC. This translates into CASTEVGEQYF.

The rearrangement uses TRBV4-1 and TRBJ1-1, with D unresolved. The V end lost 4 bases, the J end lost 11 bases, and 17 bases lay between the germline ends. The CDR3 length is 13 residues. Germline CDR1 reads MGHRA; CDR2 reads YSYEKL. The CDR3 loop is CASSPIRSWRAFF. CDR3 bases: TGCGCCAGCAGCCCAATCCGGTCCTGGAGGGCTTTCTTT.

CDR3 DNA: TGTGCCATCAGTGTTAACAGGGAATCGGACTATGGCTACACCTTC. Translation: CAISVNRESDYGYTF. V and J are TRBV10-3 and TRBJ1-2; TRBD1 is a possible D gene (6 bases). Trimming pared 4 bases from V and 3 bases from J, leaving 15 bases between. The germline V gene encodes CDR1 ENHRY and CDR2 SYGVKD. This CDR3 is built from 15 residues.

The CDR3: CASSQDGDSSYTGELFF. The DNA of the CDR3 is TGTGCCAGCAGCCAAGATGGGGACAGTTCCTACACCGGGGAGCTGTTTTTT. V gene TRBV14 combines with J gene TRBJ2-2, with 7 bases fitting TRBD1. The V and J ends lost 0 bases and 3 bases, in that order; junction bases with no gene match: 7. CDR1 is SGHDN, CDR2 FVKESK, per germline. The CDR3 is made up of 17 amino acids.

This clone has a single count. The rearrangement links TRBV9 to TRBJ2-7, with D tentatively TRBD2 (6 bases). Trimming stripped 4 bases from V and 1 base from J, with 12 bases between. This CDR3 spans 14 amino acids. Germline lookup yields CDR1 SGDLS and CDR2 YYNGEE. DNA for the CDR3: TGTGCCAGCAGCCCAGGGAGGATTTCCTACGAGCAGTACTTC. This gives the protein CASSPGRISYEQYF. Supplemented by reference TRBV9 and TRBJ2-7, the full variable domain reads DSGVTQTPKHLITATGQRVTLRCSPRSGDLSVYWYQQSLDQGLQFLIQYYNGEERAKGNILERFSAQQFPDLHSELNLSSLELGDSALYFCASSPGRISYEQYFGPGTRLTVT.

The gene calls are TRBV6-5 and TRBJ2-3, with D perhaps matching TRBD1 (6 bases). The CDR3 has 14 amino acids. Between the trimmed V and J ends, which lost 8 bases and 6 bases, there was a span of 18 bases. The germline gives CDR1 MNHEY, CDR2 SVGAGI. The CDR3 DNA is TGTGCCAGCGGAAGATACAGGGCTCCGGATACGCAGTATTTT. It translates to CASGRYRAPDTQYF.

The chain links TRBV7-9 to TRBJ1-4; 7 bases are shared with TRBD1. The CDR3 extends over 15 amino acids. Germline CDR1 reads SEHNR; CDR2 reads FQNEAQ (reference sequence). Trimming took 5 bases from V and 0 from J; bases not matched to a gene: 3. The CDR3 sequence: CASSPTGATNEKLFF. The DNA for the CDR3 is TGTGCCAGCAGCCCAACAGGGGCAACTAATGAAAAACTGTTTTTT.

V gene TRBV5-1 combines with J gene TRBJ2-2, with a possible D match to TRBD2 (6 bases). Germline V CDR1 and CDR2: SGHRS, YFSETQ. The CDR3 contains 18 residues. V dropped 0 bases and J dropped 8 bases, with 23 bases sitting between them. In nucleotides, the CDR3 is TGCGCCAGCAGCTTGGCACCCTCGGGACTCCTTACGGGAGGGGAGCTGTTTTTT. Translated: CASSLAPSGLLTGGELFF.

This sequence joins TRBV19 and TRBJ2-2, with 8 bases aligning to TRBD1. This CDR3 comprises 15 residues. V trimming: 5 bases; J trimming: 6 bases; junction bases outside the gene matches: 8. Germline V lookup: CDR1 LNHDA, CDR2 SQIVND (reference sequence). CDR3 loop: CASSPRQGWSGELFF. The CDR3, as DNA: TGTGCCAGTAGTCCCCGACAGGGGTGGTCCGGGGAGCTGTTTTTT.

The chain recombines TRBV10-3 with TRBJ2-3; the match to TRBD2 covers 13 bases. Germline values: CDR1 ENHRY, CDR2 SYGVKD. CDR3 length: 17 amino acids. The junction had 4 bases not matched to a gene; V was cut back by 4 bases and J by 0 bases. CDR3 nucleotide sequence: TGTGCCATCAGTGGGACTAGCGGGGGCCCTAGCACAGATACGCAGTATTTT. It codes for CAISGTSGGPSTDTQYF.

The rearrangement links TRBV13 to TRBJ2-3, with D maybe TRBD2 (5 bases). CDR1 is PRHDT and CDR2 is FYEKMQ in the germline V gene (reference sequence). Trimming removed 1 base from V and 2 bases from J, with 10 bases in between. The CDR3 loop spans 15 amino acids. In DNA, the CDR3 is TGTGCCAGCAGCTTAGCGGGAACCGCCACAGATACGCAGTATTTT. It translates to CASSLAGTATDTQYF.

The CDR3 sequence: CASSMWTGGYGDEQFF. CDR3 nucleotide sequence: TGTGCCAGCAGCATGTGGACTGGGGGGTACGGCGATGAGCAGTTCTTC. This rearrangement joins TRBV7-9 to TRBJ2-1, with D perhaps matching TRBD2 (6 bases). Trimming removed 5 bases from V and 8 bases from J, with 22 bases in between. Germline V gene lookup returns CDR1 SEHNR and CDR2 FQNEAQ (reference sequence). This CDR3 is built from 16 residues.

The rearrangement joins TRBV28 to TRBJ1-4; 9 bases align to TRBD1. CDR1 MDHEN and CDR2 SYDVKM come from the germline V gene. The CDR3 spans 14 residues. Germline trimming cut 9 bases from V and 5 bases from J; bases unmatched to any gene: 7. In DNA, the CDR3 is TGTGCCAGTCAGGGCGACAGGGGGAATGAAAAACTGTTTTTT. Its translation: CASQGDRGNEKLFF.

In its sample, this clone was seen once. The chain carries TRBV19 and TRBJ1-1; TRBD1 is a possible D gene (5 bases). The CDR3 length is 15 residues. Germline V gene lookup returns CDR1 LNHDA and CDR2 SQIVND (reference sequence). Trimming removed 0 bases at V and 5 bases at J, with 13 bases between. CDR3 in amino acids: CASSIEPGRGTEAFF. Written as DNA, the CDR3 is TGTGCCAGTAGTATAGAGCCGGGAAGGGGAACTGAAGCTTTCTTT.

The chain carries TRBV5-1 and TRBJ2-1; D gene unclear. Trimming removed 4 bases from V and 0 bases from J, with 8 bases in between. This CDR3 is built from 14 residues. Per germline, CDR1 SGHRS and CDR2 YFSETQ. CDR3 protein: CASSPTVSYNEQFF. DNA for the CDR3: TGCGCCAGCAGCCCGACCGTCTCCTACAATGAGCAGTTCTTC.

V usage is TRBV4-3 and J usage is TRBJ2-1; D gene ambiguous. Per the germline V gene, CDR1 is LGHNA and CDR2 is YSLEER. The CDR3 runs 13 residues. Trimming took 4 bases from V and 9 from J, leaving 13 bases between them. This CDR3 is CASSPVGIGEQFF. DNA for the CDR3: TGCGCCAGCAGCCCAGTTGGGATAGGTGAGCAGTTCTTC.

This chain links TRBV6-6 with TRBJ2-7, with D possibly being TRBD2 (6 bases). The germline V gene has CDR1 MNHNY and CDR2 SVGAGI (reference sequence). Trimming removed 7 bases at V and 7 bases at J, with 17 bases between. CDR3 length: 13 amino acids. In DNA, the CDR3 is TGTGCCAGCATCGGCGGGGAAAGGCTTGAGCAGTACTTC. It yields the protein CASIGGERLEQYF.

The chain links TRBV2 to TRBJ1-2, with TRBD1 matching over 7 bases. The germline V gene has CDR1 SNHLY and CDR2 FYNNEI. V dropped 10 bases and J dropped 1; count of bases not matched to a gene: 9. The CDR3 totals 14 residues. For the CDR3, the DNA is TGTGCCAACCCTGGAGGGGGCCTTAACTATGGCTACACCTTC. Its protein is CANPGGGLNYGYTF.

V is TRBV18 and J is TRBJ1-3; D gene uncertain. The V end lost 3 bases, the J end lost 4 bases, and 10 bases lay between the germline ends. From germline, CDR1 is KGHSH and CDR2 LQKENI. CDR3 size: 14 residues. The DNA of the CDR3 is TGTGCCAGCTCACCCTCGGGGTACGGAAACACCATATATTTT. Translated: CASSPSGYGNTIYF.

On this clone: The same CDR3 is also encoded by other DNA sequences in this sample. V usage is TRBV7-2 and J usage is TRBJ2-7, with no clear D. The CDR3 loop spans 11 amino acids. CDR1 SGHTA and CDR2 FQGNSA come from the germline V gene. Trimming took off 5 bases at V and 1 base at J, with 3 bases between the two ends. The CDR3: CASSLSYEQYF. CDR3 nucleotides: TGTGCCAGCAGCCTTTCCTACGAGCAGTACTTC.

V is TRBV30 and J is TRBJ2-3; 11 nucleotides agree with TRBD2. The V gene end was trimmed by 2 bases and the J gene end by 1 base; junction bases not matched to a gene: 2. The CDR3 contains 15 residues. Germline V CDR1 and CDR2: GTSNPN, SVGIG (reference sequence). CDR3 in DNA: TGTGCCTGGAGTCAACTAGCGGGAGGCACAGATACGCAGTATTTT. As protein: CAWSQLAGGTDTQYF.

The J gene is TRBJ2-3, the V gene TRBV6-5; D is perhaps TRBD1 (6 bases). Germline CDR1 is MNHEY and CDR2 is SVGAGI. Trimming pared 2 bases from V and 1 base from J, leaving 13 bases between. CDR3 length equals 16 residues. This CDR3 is CASSYGGGGRTDTQYF. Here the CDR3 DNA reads TGTGCCAGCAGTTACGGAGGTGGGGGCCGCACAGATACGCAGTATTTT.

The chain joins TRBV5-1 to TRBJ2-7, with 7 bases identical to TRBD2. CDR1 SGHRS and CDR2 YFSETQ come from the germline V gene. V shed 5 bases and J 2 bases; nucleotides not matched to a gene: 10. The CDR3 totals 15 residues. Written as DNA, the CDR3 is TGCGCCAGCAGGCAACAAGGGCTAGCGGCCTACGAGCAGTACTTC. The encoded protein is CASRQQGLAAYEQYF. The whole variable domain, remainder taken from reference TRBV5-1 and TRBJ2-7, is KAGVTQTPRYLIKTRGQQVTLSCSPISGHRSVSWYQQTPGQGLQFLFEYFSETQRNKGNFPGRFSGRQFSNSRSEMNVSTLELGDSALYLCASRQQGLAAYEQYFGPGTRLTVT.

The CDR3 protein is CASSLDYSSTDTQYF. As DNA, the CDR3 is TGTGCCAGCAGCTTAGACTACTCTAGCACAGATACGCAGTATTTT. This sequence joins TRBV7-3 and TRBJ2-3, with D maybe TRBD2 (5 bases). V lost 2 bases and J lost 0, with 9 bases in between. CDR1 and CDR2 (germline): SGHTA, FQGTGA. The CDR3 has 15 residues.